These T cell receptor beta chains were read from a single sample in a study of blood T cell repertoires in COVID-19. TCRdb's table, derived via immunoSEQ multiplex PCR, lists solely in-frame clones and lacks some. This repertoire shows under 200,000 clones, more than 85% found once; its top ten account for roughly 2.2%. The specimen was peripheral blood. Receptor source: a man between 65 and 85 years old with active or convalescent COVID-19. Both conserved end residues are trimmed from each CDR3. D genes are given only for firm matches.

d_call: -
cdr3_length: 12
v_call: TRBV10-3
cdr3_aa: AISAEPSYNEQF

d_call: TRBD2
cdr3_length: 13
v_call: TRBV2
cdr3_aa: ASSRLGLAANTQY

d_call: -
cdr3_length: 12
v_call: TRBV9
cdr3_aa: ASSVDRNNSPLH

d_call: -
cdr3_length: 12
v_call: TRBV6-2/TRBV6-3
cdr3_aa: ASSWRGGNSPLH

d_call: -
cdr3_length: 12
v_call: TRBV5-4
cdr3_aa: ASSLASRDTEAF

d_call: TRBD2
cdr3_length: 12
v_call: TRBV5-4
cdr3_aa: ASSRTSRPHEQY

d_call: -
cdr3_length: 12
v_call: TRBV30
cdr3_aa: AWSGPGIPSPLH

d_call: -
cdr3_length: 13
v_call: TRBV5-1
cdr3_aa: ASSFPGGQKETQY

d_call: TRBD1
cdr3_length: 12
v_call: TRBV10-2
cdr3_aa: ASRSWDRGETQY

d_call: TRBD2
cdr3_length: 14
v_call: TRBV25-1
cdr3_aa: ASSQVGLAGNNEQF

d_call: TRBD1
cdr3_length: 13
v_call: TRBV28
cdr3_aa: ASSSPRGDQQPQH

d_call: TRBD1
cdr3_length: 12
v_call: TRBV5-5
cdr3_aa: ASSAPGQGAGYT

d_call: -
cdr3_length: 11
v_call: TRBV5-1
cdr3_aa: ASSLAGSLELF

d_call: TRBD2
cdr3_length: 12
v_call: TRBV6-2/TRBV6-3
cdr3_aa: ASSYSGGADTQY

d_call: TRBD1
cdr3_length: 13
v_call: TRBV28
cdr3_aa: ASSSQTGDRAEQY

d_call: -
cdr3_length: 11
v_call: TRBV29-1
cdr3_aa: SVETRSSYEQY

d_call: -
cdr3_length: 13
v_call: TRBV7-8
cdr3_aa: ASSSHPTGNTEAF

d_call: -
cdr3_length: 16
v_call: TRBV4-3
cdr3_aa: ASSQDLGRGSGANVLT

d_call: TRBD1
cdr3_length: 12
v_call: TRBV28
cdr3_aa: ASSPGQTGNTIY

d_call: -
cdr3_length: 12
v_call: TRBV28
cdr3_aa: ASSTLPGAGELF

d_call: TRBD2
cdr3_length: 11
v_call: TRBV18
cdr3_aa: ASSPGRASEQY

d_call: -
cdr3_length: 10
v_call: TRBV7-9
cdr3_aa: ASSQDSDTQY

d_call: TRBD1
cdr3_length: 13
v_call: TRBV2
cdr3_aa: ASSAMTGLGEKLF

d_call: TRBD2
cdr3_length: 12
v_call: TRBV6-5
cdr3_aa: ASRLAGPTGELF

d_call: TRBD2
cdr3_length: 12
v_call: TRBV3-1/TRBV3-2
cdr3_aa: ASKLAGANGELF

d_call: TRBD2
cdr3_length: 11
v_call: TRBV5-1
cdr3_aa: ASTPWEGDTQY

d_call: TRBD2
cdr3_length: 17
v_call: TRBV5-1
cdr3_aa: ASSLVGQAGTSGNHEQF

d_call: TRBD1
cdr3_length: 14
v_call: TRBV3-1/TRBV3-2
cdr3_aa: ASSLPDRGRRNEQF

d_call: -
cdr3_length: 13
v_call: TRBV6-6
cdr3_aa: ASSYWGDSRYEQY

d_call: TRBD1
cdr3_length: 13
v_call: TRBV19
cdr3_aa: ASRAWTGANEKLF

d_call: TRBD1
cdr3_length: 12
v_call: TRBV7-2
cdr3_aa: ASSTRQGGNTIY

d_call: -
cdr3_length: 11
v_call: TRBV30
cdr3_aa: AWNRGMNTEAF

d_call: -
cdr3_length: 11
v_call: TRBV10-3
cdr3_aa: ASLGAQNSPLH

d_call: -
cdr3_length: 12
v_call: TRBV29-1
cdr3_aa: SVTGPRGKNIQY

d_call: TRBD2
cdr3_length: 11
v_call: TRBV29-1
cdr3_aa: SVASGMSETQY

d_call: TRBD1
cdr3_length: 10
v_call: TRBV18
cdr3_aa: ASSQGADGYT

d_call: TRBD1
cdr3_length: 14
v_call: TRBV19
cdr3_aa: ASSLRQGEVGDTQY

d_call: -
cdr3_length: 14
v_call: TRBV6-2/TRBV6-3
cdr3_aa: ASSYRDPGRPYEQY

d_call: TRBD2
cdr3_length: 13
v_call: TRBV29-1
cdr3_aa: SAGGISGRGYEQY

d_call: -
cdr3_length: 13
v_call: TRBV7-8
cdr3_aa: ASSPRRDSNQPQH

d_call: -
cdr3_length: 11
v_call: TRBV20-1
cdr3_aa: SASNQGSQPQH

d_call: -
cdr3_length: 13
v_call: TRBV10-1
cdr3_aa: ASSESTGRNLVAF

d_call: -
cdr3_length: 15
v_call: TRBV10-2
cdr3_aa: ASSEIGRSTSNYEQY

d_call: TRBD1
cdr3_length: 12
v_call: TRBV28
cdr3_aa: ASSRATGDQPQH